These 8 T cell receptor beta chains originate from one sample sequenced in a study of tissue T cells after allogeneic stem cell transplantation. Time point described: mouse harvest day 7 after allogeneic transplant. Mouse grafts combined 10^7 T-cell-depleted bone marrow cells with 10^6 splenic CD5+ T cells. The assay was immunoSEQ multiplex PCR, and TCRdb's table has in-frame clones only and misses some. This sample has about 4,000 clones, with 50% found just once. Sequenced material: gut tissue. The receptor source for this set is a female BALB/c mouse given C57BL/6 T cells with graft-versus-host disease after an allogeneic hematopoietic cell transplant.

In regard to this clone: Gene and germline names: mouse. The read falls 1 residue short of the CDR3 end, and the missing part is taken from the germline J gene. The rearrangement links TRBV13-1 to TRBJ2-7; 11 positions match TRBD2. CDR3 size: 14 residues. CDR1 is NSHNY and CDR2 is SYGAGN in the germline V gene. The junction had 1 base not matched to a gene; V was cut back by 1 base and J by 4 bases. The CDR3 reads CASSDRLGGYEQYF. Incomplete CDR3 DNA: TGTGCCAGCAGTGATCGACTGGGGGGGTATGAACAGTAC.

Of note for this clone: Mouse gene names and germline throughout. Other nucleotide sequences from this sample produce the same CDR3. The CDR3 region is CASSPEGVQDTQYF. The CDR3 bases that were read are TGTGCCAGCAGCCCCGAAGGGGTCCAAGACACCCAGTAC. V is TRBV5 and J is TRBJ2-5, with D perhaps matching TRBD1 (5 bases). The read ends 1 residue shy of where the CDR3 ends; the end is completed using the germline J gene. The CDR3 extends over 14 amino acids. The V end was cut by 4 bases, the J end by 2 bases, with 10 bases between. In germline, CDR1 is LGHNA, CDR2 YNLKQL (reference sequence).

In regard to this clone: Mouse gene names and germline throughout. The read falls 1 residue short of the CDR3 end, and the missing part is taken from the germline J gene. The genes are TRBV22 and TRBJ2-3; no check of the table's D call, TRBD1, against the DNA was made. TRBV22 is a pseudogene segment. The CDR3 sequence is 13 residues long. CDR3 DNA (partial): TGTGCCAGAGGACAGGGGAGTGCAGAAACGCTGTAT. Translated: CARGQGSAETLY. The complete CDR3 protein is CARGQGSAETLYF.

This clone was seen only a few times. Each gene name is a mouse one. The read is 1 residue too short to cover the CDR3 end, so that end is filled in from the germline J gene. The chain employs TRBV15 and TRBJ1-3; D might be TRBD1 (6 bases). Germline V lookup: CDR1 SGHND, CDR2 FRSKSL. The V end lost 6 bases, the J end lost 2 bases, and 8 bases lay between the germline ends. The CDR3 spans 13 residues. Partial CDR3 DNA: TGTGCCAGCAGGCAGGGGACTGGAAATACGCTCTAT. This codes for CASRQGTGNTLY. The entire CDR3 is CASRQGTGNTLYF.

This clone occurred once. Gene names and germline refer to mouse. CDR3 in amino acids: CASSPRQASAETLYF. CDR3 bases read: TGTGCCAGCAGCCCCCGCCAGGCTAGTGCAGAAACGCTGTAT. J is TRBJ2-3 and V is TRBV5, with unresolved D. The CDR3 extends 1 residue past the end of the read, so its final part is completed from the germline J gene. The CDR3 is 15 amino acids. Trimming took off 4 bases at V and 0 bases at J, with 11 bases between the two ends. Germline lookup yields CDR1 LGHNA and CDR2 YNLKQL (reference sequence).

A word on this clone: The listed genes are named as in mouse. The missing CDR3 end, 1 residue past where the read stops, is filled in from the germline J gene. V gene TRBV26 combines with J gene TRBJ2-5; D call uncertain. The CDR3 is made up of 14 amino acids. Trimming shortened V by 4 bases and J by 0 bases, and 8 bases separated the two germline ends. Germline CDR1 and CDR2: KGHPV and FQNQEV (reference sequence). CDR3 amino acids: CASSPQPNQDTQYF. Partial CDR3 DNA: TGTGCCAGCAGTCCACAGCCTAACCAAGACACCCAGTAC. The entire variable domain, with the rest obtained from reference TRBV26 and TRBJ2-5, is as follows: NSKVIQTPRYLVKGQGQKAKMRCIPEKGHPVVFWYQQNKNNEFKFLINFQNQEVLQQIDMTEKRFSAECPSNSPCSLEIQSSEAGDSALYLCASSPQPNQDTQYFGPGTRLLVL.

Comments on this clone: The gene names given are mouse names. The read terminates 1 residue before the CDR3 end, so the remaining end is supplied by the germline J gene. The chain carries TRBV26 and TRBJ1-2; TRBD1 might be the D (5 bases). The ends were cut back, 4 bases at V and 2 bases at J, with 5 bases in the middle. From germline, CDR1 is KGHPV and CDR2 FQNQEV (reference sequence). There are 12 residues in the CDR3. The CDR3 region is CASSPGNSDYTF. CDR3 DNA, as far as it was read: TGTGCCAGCAGTCCAGGGAACTCCGACTACACC.

By share, this clone counts as medium-sized. Gene names refer to mouse genes. The CDR3 sequence is CASRGQGERLFF. Partial CDR3 DNA: TGTGCTAGCAGGGGGCAGGGCGAAAGATTATTT. The rearrangement joins TRBV29 to TRBJ1-4; D may be TRBD1 (5 bases). The CDR3 end falls 1 residue outside the read, so it is completed with the germline J gene. The V end lost 6 bases, the J end lost 7 bases, and 9 bases lay between the germline ends. The CDR3 extends over 12 amino acids. CDR1 MSHET and CDR2 SYDVDS come from the germline V gene.